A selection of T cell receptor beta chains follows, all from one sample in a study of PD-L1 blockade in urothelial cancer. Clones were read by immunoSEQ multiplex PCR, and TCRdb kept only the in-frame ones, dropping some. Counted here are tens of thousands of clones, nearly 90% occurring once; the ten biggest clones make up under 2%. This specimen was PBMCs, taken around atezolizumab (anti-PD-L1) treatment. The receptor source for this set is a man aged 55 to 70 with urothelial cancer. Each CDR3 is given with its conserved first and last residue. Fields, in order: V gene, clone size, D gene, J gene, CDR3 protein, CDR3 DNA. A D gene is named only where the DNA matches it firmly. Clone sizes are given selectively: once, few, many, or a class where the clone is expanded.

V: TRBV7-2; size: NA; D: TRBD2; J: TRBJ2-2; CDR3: CASSASSGGYTGELFF; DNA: TGTGCCAGCAGCGCATCTAGCGGGGGATACACCGGGGAGCTGTTTTTT
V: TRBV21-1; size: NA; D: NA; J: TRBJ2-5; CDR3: CASIALAGPEETQYF; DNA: TGTGCCAGCATTGCCCTAGCGGGTCCCGAGGAGACCCAGTACTTC
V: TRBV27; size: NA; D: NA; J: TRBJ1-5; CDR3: CASSPLFSQGSDQPQHF; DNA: TGTGCCAGCAGTCCCCTATTCAGCCAGGGGTCGGATCAGCCCCAGCATTTT
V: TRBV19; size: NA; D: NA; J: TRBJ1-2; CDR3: CASTEVANYGYTF; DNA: TGTGCCAGTACTGAAGTAGCTAACTATGGCTACACCTTC
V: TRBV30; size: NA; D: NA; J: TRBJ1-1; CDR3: CAVGRNTEAFF; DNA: TGTGCTGTGGGGCGGAACACTGAAGCTTTCTTT
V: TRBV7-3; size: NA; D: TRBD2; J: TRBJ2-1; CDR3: CASSLGYGTSGMEQFF; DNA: TGTGCCAGCAGCTTAGGCTACGGGACTAGCGGGATGGAGCAGTTCTTC
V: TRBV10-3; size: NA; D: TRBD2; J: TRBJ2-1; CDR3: CAISDIGGGRGSYNEQFF; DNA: TGTGCCATCAGTGATATAGGCGGGGGAAGAGGCTCCTACAATGAGCAGTTCTTC
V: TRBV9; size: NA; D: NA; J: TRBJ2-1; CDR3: CASSAAGINEQFF; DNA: TGTGCCAGCAGCGCAGCCGGGATAAATGAGCAGTTCTTC
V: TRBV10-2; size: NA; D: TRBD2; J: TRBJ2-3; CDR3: CASTGTITDTQYF; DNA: TGCGCCAGCACCGGGACTATCACAGATACGCAGTATTTT
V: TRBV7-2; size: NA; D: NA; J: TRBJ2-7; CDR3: CASSLAARGGYEQYF; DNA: TGTGCCAGCAGCTTAGCGGCCAGGGGTGGTTACGAGCAGTACTTC
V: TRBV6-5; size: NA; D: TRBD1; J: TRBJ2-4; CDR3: CASRLNGDRGNIQYF; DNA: TGTGCCAGCAGGCTCAACGGGGACAGGGGAAACATTCAGTACTTC
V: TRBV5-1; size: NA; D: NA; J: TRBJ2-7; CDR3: CASSLQGHEQYF; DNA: TGCGCCAGCAGCCTACAGGGCCACGAGCAGTACTTC
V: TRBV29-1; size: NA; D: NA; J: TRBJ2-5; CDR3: CSVEDPWTSTYF; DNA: TGCAGCGTTGAAGATCCGTGGACTTCAACGTACTTC
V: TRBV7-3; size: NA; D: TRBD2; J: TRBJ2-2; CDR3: CASSTNRLAASPGELFF; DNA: TGTGCCAGCAGCACCAACAGACTAGCCGCGAGTCCCGGGGAGCTGTTTTTT
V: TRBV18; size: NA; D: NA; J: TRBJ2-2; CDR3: CASSSKKDRANTGELFF; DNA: TGTGCCAGCTCATCTAAGAAGGACAGAGCGAACACCGGGGAGCTGTTTTTT
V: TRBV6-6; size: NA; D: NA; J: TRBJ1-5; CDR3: CASSTTGSGQPQHF; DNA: TGTGCCAGCAGTACTACAGGGAGCGGCCAGCCCCAGCATTTT
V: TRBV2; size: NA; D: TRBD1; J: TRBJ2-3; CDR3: CASERQGAGDTQYF; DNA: TGTGCCAGCGAACGACAGGGGGCGGGAGATACGCAGTATTTT
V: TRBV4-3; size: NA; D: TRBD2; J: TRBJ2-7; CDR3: CASSQEASGTSSYEQYF; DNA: TGCGCCAGCAGCCAAGAGGCTAGCGGGACGAGCTCCTACGAGCAGTACTTC
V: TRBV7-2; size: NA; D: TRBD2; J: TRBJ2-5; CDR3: CASSSQWTSGKETQYF; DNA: TGTGCCAGCAGCTCCCAGTGGACTAGCGGGAAAGAGACCCAGTACTTC
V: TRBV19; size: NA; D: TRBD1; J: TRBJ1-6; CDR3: CASSIGDRTNSPLHF; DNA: TGTGCCAGTAGTATAGGGGACAGGACGAATTCACCCCTCCACTTT
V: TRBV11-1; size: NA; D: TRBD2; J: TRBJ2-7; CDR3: CASSFSLAGNEQYF; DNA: TGTGCCAGCAGCTTTTCTCTAGCGGGAAACGAGCAGTACTTC
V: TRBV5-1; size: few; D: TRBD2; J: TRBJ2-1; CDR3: CASGGDGAYNEQFF; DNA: TGCGCCAGCGGGGGGGATGGCGCCTACAATGAGCAGTTCTTC
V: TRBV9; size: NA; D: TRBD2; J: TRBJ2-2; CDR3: CASSVDPGGVGGGGTGELFF; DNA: TGTGCCAGCAGCGTAGACCCTGGGGGGGTGGGCGGAGGCGGCACCGGGGAGCTGTTTTTT
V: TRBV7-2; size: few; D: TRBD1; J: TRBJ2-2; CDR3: CASSKGAYTGELFF; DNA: TGTGCCAGCAGCAAGGGGGCTTACACCGGGGAGCTGTTTTTT
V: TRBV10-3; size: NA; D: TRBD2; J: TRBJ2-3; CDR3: CAISEPGGGAIGPDTQYF; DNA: TGTGCCATCAGTGAACCTGGCGGGGGGGCGATAGGGCCAGATACGCAGTATTTT
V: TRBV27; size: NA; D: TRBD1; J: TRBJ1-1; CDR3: CASSPGTGSMNTEAFF; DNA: TGTGCCAGCAGTCCCGGGACAGGGAGTATGAACACTGAAGCTTTCTTT
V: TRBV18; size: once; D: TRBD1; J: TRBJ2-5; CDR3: CASSPSDRGSETQYF; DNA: TGTGCCAGCTCACCTTCGGACAGGGGATCAGAGACCCAGTACTTC
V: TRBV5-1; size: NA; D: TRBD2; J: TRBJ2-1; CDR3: CASSVKTSADSYNEQFF; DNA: TGCGCCAGCAGCGTAAAGACTAGCGCTGACTCCTACAATGAGCAGTTCTTC
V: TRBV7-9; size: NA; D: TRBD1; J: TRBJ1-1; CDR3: CASSLEGTGMNTEAFF; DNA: TGTGCCAGCAGCTTAGAGGGGACAGGGATGAACACTGAAGCTTTCTTT
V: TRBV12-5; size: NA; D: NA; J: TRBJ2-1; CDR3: CASGLVSSNEQFF; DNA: TGTGCTAGTGGTTTGGTTTCTAGCAATGAGCAGTTCTTC
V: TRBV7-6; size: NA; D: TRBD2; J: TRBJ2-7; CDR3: CASSSRIAGGYEQYF; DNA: TGTGCCAGCAGCTCAAGAATAGCGGGAGGCTACGAGCAGTACTTC
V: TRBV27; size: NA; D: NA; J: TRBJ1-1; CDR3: CASRWEASTEAFF; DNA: TGTGCCAGCAGATGGGAGGCGAGCACTGAAGCTTTCTTT
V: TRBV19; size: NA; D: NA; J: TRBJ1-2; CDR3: CASSIGGTVNYGYTF; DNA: TGTGCCAGTAGTATAGGCGGGACGGTCAACTATGGCTACACCTTC
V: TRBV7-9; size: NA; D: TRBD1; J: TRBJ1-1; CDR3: CASSSRQGANTEAFF; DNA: TGTGCCAGCAGCTCGCGACAGGGGGCGAACACTGAAGCTTTCTTT
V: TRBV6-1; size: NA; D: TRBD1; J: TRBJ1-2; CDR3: CASSKTGYQYYGYTF; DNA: TGTGCCAGCAGCAAGACAGGGTATCAGTACTATGGCTACACCTTC
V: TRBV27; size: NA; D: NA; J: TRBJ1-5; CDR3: CASSLSTTKDGGTNQPQHF; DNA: TGTGCCAGCAGTTTATCAACAACTAAGGACGGAGGAACCAATCAGCCCCAGCATTTT
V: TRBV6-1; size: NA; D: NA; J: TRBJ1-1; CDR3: CASRTDLGTEAFF; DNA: TGTGCCAGCAGAACAGATTTGGGCACTGAAGCTTTCTTT
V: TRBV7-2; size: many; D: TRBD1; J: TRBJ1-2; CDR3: CASSLGGTGYGYTF; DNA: TGTGCCAGCAGCTTAGGAGGGACAGGCTATGGCTACACCTTC
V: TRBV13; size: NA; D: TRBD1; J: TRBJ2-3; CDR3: CASSRDRAPDTQYF; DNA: TGTGCCAGCAGCCGGGACAGGGCCCCAGATACGCAGTATTTT
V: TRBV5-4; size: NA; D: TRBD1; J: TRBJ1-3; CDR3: CASSQTGTGKGNTIYF; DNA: TGTGCCAGCAGCCAAACCGGGACAGGGAAAGGAAACACCATATATTTT
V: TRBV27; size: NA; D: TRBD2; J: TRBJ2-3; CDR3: CASSPRTSGRLYGPRDTQYF; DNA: TGTGCCAGCAGCCCCCGGACTAGCGGGAGACTTTATGGACCTAGGGATACGCAGTATTTT
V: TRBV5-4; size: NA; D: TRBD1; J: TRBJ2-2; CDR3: CASSLQTGFRAGELFF; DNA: TGTGCCAGCAGCTTGCAGACAGGGTTCCGCGCCGGGGAGCTGTTTTTT
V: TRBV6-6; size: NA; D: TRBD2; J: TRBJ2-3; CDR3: CASSVTTSGTADTQYF; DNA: TGTGCCAGCAGTGTGACGACTAGCGGGACCGCAGATACGCAGTATTTT
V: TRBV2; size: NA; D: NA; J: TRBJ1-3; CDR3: CASRDTSGNTIYF; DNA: TGTGCCAGCAGGGACACCTCTGGAAACACCATATATTTT
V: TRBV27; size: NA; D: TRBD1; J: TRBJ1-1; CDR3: CASSPDRASDTEAFF; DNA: TGTGCCAGCAGTCCAGACAGGGCGTCGGACACTGAAGCTTTCTTT
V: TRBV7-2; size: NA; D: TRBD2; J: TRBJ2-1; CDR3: CASSLEAGYNEQFF; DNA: TGTGCCAGCAGCTTAGAAGCGGGGTACAATGAGCAGTTCTTC
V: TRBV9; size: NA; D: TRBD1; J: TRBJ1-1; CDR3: CASNQGVTNTEAFF; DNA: TGTGCCAGCAACCAGGGGGTGACGAACACTGAAGCTTTCTTT
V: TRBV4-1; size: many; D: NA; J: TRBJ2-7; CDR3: CASSQDQWSSYEQYF; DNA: TGCGCCAGCAGCCAAGATCAGTGGAGCTCCTACGAGCAGTACTTC
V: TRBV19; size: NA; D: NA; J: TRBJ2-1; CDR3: CASSISSLVNNEQFF; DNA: TGTGCCAGTAGTATAAGCTCCCTAGTAAACAATGAGCAGTTCTTC
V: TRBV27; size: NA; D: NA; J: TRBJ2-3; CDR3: CASSLKAVSTDTQYF; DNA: TGTGCCAGCAGTTTAAAAGCGGTGAGCACAGATACGCAGTATTTT
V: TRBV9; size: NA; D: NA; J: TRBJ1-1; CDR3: CASSVGGSWGTEAFF; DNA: TGTGCCAGCAGCGTAGGGGGCTCATGGGGCACTGAAGCTTTCTTT
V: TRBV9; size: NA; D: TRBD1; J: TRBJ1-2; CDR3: CASNNPTGKQNNYGYTF; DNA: TGTGCCAGCAACAACCCGACAGGGAAACAGAACAACTATGGCTACACCTTC
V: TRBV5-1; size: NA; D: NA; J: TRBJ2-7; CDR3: CASSLGGVGGREQYF; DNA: TGCGCCAGCAGCTTGGGGGGAGTCGGAGGTCGCGAGCAGTACTTC
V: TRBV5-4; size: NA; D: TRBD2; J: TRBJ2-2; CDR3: CASSPATSVRTGELFF; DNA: TGTGCCAGCAGCCCCGCCACTAGCGTACGCACCGGGGAGCTGTTTTTT
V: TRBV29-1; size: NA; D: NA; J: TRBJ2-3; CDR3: CSVVRQQVTDTQYF; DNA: TGCAGCGTTGTTCGGCAGCAGGTTACAGATACGCAGTATTTT